These 24 T cell receptor beta chains share one sample of origin, sequenced in a study of blood T cell repertoires in COVID-19. Clones were sequenced by immunoSEQ multiplex PCR, and TCRdb holds only the in-frame ones, with some missing. The table shows under 35,000 clones, with approximately 92% occurring only once. Sequenced material: peripheral blood. These receptors were obtained from a man in his 60s with acute or convalescent COVID-19.

This sequence joins TRBV6-5 and TRBJ1-2, with 10 bases fitting TRBD1. The CDR3 consists of 14 residues. Trimming took 4 bases from V and 4 from J; bases not matched to a gene: 3. CDR1 is MNHEY and CDR2 is SVGAGI in the germline V gene. CDR3 amino acids: CASSSGQGTYGYTF. The CDR3 DNA is TGTGCCAGCAGTTCGGGACAGGGGACCTATGGCTACACCTTC.

The chain combines TRBV5-6 with TRBJ1-1; D not resolved. CDR1 is SGHDT and CDR2 is YYEEEE in the germline V gene. The CDR3 consists of 15 residues. V lost 0 bases and J 6 bases, leaving 15 bases between the germline ends. The DNA for the CDR3 is TGTGCCAGCAGCTTGGTAGGAGTAACCGCTTCTGAAGCTTTCTTT. Its translation is CASSLVGVTASEAFF.

V usage is TRBV29-1 and J usage is TRBJ2-7; TRBD2 matches 11 bases. V dropped 7 bases and J dropped 3; count of bases not matched to a gene: 5. The CDR3 runs 13 residues. Germline-derived CDR1 and CDR2 are SQVTM and ANQGSEA. The CDR3 nucleotides are TGCAGCGCGGGGACTAGCGGAAACTACGAGCAGTACTTC. Translated, it gives CSAGTSGNYEQYF.

This clone was seen a single time. The rearrangement links TRBV18 to TRBJ1-1; 9 bases fit TRBD1. The CDR3 length is 17 residues. Losses at the gene ends were 1 base for V and 4 bases for J; bases not matched to a gene: 10. The germline V gene encodes CDR1 KGHSH and CDR2 LQKENI. CDR3 in DNA: TGTGCCAGCTCACCACAGGGACAGGGACGATTGGGCACTGAAGCTTTCTTT. It translates to CASSPQGQGRLGTEAFF.

This rearrangement joins TRBV10-3 to TRBJ2-3; D possibly corresponds to TRBD2 (5 bases). The CDR3 runs to 15 residues. V lost 6 bases to trimming and J lost 2 bases, with 15 bases between them. From germline, CDR1 is ENHRY and CDR2 SYGVKD. CDR3 in DNA: TGTGCCATCAGGAGTTCGGGGTTAAACACAGATACGCAGTATTTT. Amino acids: CAIRSSGLNTDTQYF.

The rearrangement uses TRBV19 and TRBJ1-6; the D gene is possibly TRBD1 (6 bases). CDR3 length equals 15 residues. Germline V gene sequence: CDR1 LNHDA, CDR2 SQIVND (reference sequence). The germline V and J ends were trimmed by 0 bases and 7 bases, with 10 bases remaining between them. CDR3 loop: CASSIERTVNSPLHF. CDR3 in DNA: TGTGCCAGTAGTATAGAGAGGACAGTAAATTCACCCCTCCACTTT.

The chain uses TRBV11-1 and TRBJ2-7; 11 nucleotides match TRBD2. J lost 0 bases, V lost 5 bases, and 3 bases had no gene match. From germline, CDR1 is SGHAT and CDR2 FQDESV (reference sequence). CDR3 size: 15 residues. CDR3 in amino acids: CASSLTSGSSYEQYF. For the CDR3, the DNA is TGTGCCAGCAGCCTCACTAGCGGGAGCTCCTACGAGCAGTACTTC.

This clone came up once. V usage is TRBV10-2 and J usage is TRBJ1-6, with 8 bases lining up with TRBD1. Germline V lookup: CDR1 WSHSY, CDR2 SAAADI. The CDR3 is 15 residues long. With V trimmed by 5 bases and J by 10 bases, 10 bases remained unmatched. The CDR3 loop is CASSSRTGRESPLHF. The CDR3 DNA follows: TGCGCCAGCAGTTCACGGACAGGGAGGGAGTCACCCCTCCACTTT.

This rearrangement joins TRBV19 to TRBJ2-1, with 11 nucleotides matching TRBD2. Trimming took 1 base from V and 9 from J; bases not matched to a gene: 5. Germline values: CDR1 LNHDA, CDR2 SQIVND (reference sequence). There are 15 residues in the CDR3. CDR3 nucleotide sequence: TGTGCCAGTAGTATAGCCCCAGGACTAGCGGGTGAGCAGTTCTTC. This encodes CASSIAPGLAGEQFF.

The V call is TRBV28, the J call TRBJ1-2; D is uncertain. Germline-derived CDR1 and CDR2 are MDHEN and SYDVKM. The V end was cut by 7 bases, the J end by 7 bases, with 16 bases between. The CDR3 length is 13 residues. This CDR3 reads CASTVVDSGGYTF. The CDR3 region has the DNA TGTGCCAGCACCGTGGTGGACTCCGGTGGCTACACCTTC.

The chain employs TRBV5-1 and TRBJ1-1; the D gene is possibly TRBD1 (6 bases). The germline CDR1 and CDR2 sequences are SGHRS and YFSETQ. The germline V and J ends were trimmed by 4 bases and 0 bases, with 10 bases remaining between them. The CDR3 length is 14 residues. This CDR3 reads CASSPGHMNTEAFF. In DNA form, the CDR3 reads TGCGCCAGCAGCCCGGGACACATGAACACTGAAGCTTTCTTT.

CDR3 sequence: CASSLGQFNEKLFF. The CDR3 DNA is TGTGCCAGCAGCTTGGGTCAGTTTAATGAAAAACTGTTTTTT. The rearrangement joins TRBV5-8 to TRBJ1-4; no definite D call. V lost 0 bases and J 4 bases, leaving 7 bases between the germline ends. The V gene's germline CDR1 is SGHTS and CDR2 YDEGEE. The CDR3 is 14 residues long.

This rearrangement joins TRBV3-1 (or the pseudogene TRBV3-2) to TRBJ2-3, with TRBD2 matching 9 bases. The CDR3 sequence is 15 residues long. The V gene's germline CDR1 is LGHDT and CDR2 YNNKEL (reference sequence). Trimming at V came to 7 bases and at J to 3 bases, leaving 8 bases not matched to a gene. CDR3 region: CASTRGSGRTDTQYF. In DNA form, the CDR3 reads TGTGCCAGCACCCGGGGCAGCGGGAGGACAGATACGCAGTATTTT.

The chain combines TRBV10-3 with TRBJ1-5; maybe TRBD1 (5 bases). The CDR3 is 18 amino acids. V lost 5 bases, J lost 2 bases, and 22 bases lay in between. The V gene's germline CDR1 is ENHRY and CDR2 SYGVKD. This CDR3 is CAISPSPGNSVGNQPQHF. CDR3 coding DNA: TGTGCCATCAGTCCCTCCCCAGGGAATTCTGTAGGCAATCAGCCCCAGCATTTT.

This chain links TRBV6-6 with TRBJ1-5; D is ambiguous. Trimming removed 5 bases at V and 9 bases at J, with 8 bases between. The germline V gene has CDR1 MNHNY and CDR2 SVGAGI (reference sequence). This CDR3 has 11 amino acids. CDR3 in amino acids: CASSTGGPQHF. DNA for the CDR3: TGTGCCAGCAGTACGGGAGGGCCCCAGCATTTT.

V is TRBV11-2 and J is TRBJ1-2; a weak D match, TRBD1 (5 bases). CDR1 and CDR2 (germline): SGHAT, FQNNGV. V lost 6 bases, J lost 4 bases, and 15 bases lay in between. The CDR3 has 14 residues. The CDR3 DNA follows: TGTGCCAGCAGATCTGGTCAGGGCAGCTATGGCTACACCTTC. Its protein is CASRSGQGSYGYTF.

The chain recombines TRBV5-1 with TRBJ2-1; 7 bases are shared with TRBD1. Germline V gene sequence: CDR1 SGHRS, CDR2 YFSETQ. The junction had 4 bases not matched to a gene; V was cut back by 2 bases and J by 2 bases. The CDR3 consists of 15 residues. The CDR3 DNA reads TGCGCCAGCAGCTTTCCGGGACAGACCTACAATGAGCAGTTCTTC. This codes for CASSFPGQTYNEQFF.

This clone was seen a single time. The chain carries TRBV28 and TRBJ1-6; 8 positions match TRBD1. This CDR3 is built from 13 residues. From germline, CDR1 is MDHEN and CDR2 SYDVKM. Germline trimming cut 3 bases from V and 13 bases from J; bases unmatched to any gene: 5. The CDR3 DNA follows: TGTGCCAGCAGTTTCACGGACAGGGCTCCCCTCCACTTT. Translated, it gives CASSFTDRAPLHF.

The V gene is TRBV6-5, the J gene TRBJ2-5; 9 bases line up with TRBD2. The trim removed 3 bases at V and 5 bases at J, leaving 7 bases unmatched. CDR1 is MNHEY and CDR2 is SVGAGI in the germline V gene. The CDR3 covers 15 residues. CDR3 protein: CASSYTGGRGETQYF. CDR3 sequence (DNA): TGTGCCAGCAGTTATACCGGCGGGAGGGGGGAGACCCAGTACTTC.

This clone has a single count. The V call is TRBV7-9, the J call TRBJ1-1, with unresolved D. V lost 1 base and J 7 bases, leaving 7 bases between the germline ends. The CDR3 is 12 amino acids. Germline V gives CDR1 SEHNR, CDR2 FQNEAQ (reference sequence). The CDR3 coding sequence is TGTGCCAGCAGCTTAGAAGTTAGTGAAGCTTTCTTT. This codes for CASSLEVSEAFF.

This chain joins TRBV10-2 and TRBJ1-5; D perhaps matches TRBD1 (6 bases). The V end lost 6 bases, the J end lost 3 bases, and 15 bases lay between the germline ends. The CDR3 contains 15 residues. The germline V gene has CDR1 WSHSY and CDR2 SAAADI. The CDR3 loop is CASSKQGTVNQPQHF. The CDR3 bases are TGCGCCAGCAGCAAACAGGGCACGGTCAATCAGCCCCAGCATTTT.

This clone has more than one count but fewer than ten. V usage is TRBV7-9 and J usage is TRBJ1-1, with 9 bases lining up with TRBD1. Germline CDR1 is SEHNR and CDR2 is FQNEAQ (reference sequence). V lost 4 bases to trimming and J lost 8 bases; unmatched junction nucleotides: 5. The CDR3 is 13 residues long. DNA for the CDR3: TGTGCCAGCAGCTCGGGGGACAGGGTAGAAGCTTTCTTT. Translation gives CASSSGDRVEAFF.

This chain uses TRBV7-9 with TRBJ1-5, with D tentatively TRBD1 (6 bases). Trimming removed 5 bases at V and 8 bases at J, with 16 bases between. CDR1 and CDR2 (germline): SEHNR, FQNEAQ (reference sequence). The CDR3 sequence is 14 residues long. The CDR3 is CASSNQGSPEPQHF. The CDR3 DNA reads as TGTGCCAGCAGCAATCAGGGGTCCCCGGAGCCCCAGCATTTT.

This clone was detected only once. The chain combines TRBV12-3 or TRBV12-4 with TRBJ1-4; tentatively, D is TRBD1 (5 bases). The V end lost 6 bases, the J end lost 8 bases, and 7 bases lay between the germline ends. This CDR3 region has 11 residues. The CDR3 region has the DNA TGTGCCAGCAGCCGGGGGGAAAAACTGTTTTTT. It encodes CASSRGEKLFF.